This T cell receptor beta chain emerged from a study of blood T cell repertoires in COVID-19. Study overall: The cDNA or gDNA used as material had been derived from T cells, B-cell-depleted T cells, or PBMCs.

The CDR3 length is 15 residues. Between the trimmed V and J ends, which lost 0 bases and 1 base, there was a span of 10 bases. CDR1 is ENHRY and CDR2 is SYGVKD in the germline V gene. The protocol was immunoSEQ multiplex PCR, while the TCRdb copy is restricted to in-frame clones and leaves out a portion. The sample includes some 51,000 clones, approximately 90% seen only once; the top ten take 2.5% to 3.5%. This chain joins TRBV10-3 and TRBJ2-7, with D maybe TRBD1 (5 bases). The receptor's source is a man in his forties or fifties with acute or convalescent COVID-19. The sample consisted of peripheral blood. The CDR3 region is CAISESVQGSYEQYF. DNA of the CDR3: TGTGCCATCAGTGAGTCCGTTCAGGGTTCCTACGAGCAGTACTTC.